The source of this TCR beta chain is a study of T cells in Graves' hyperthyroidism and ophthalmopathy. Germline values: CDR1 DFQATT, CDR2 SNEGSKA (reference sequence). This CDR3 region has 14 residues. V was clipped by 3 bases and J by 7 bases; unmatched bases: 8. RNA transcripts gave rise to amplified TCR beta CDR3 regions. First-round RT-PCR with HTBI primers amplified the TCR CDR3 region. TCRdb re-called the multiplex PCR reads through MiXCR, storing one row per CDR3 protein. Of more than 300,000 distinct CDR3 sequences listed, roughly 13% are singletons. No progression to ophthalmopathy during 18 months of follow-up defined stable disease. In this sample, this clonotype turned up many times.

The sequenced sample consisted of blood. The TCR sequence derives from a young woman with Graves' hyperthyroidism. V gene TRBV20-1 combines with J gene TRBJ1-5; TRBD1 matches 8 bases. The CDR3 protein is CSARAAGGPQPQHF. CDR3 sequence (DNA): TGCAGTGCTAGGGCGGCAGGGGGCCCCCAGCCCCAGCATTTT.